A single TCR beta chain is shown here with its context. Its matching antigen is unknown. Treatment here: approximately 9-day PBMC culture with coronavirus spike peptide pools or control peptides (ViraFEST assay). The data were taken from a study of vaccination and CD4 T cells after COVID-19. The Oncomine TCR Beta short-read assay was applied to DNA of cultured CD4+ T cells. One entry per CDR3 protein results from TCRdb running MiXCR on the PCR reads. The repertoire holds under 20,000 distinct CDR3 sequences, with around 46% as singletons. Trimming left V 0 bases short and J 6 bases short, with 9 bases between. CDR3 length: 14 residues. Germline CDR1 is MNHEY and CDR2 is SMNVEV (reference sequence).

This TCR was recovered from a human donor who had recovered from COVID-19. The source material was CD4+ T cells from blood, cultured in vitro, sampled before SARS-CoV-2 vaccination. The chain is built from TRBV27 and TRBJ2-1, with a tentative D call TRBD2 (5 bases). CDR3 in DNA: TGTGCCAGCAGTTTATCGATCCGGGGCAATGAGCAGTTCTTC. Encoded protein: CASSLSIRGNEQFF.